The 21 T cell receptor beta chains listed next were all sequenced from one sample in a study of shared clonotypes between healthy human individuals. This table comes from immunoSEQ multiplex PCR, and its TCRdb copy is limited to in-frame clones, with some not included. The sample gives fewer than 2.5 million clones, roughly 93% of which show up once; 0.36% is in the top ten. The sample comprised naive CD4+ T cells from PBMCs. Indicated subset: CD45RA+ positively selected. These receptors all come from a man between 18 and 29 years old in good health. Some clones in this sample may be carry-over from other donors' samples.

The chain couples TRBV6-6 to TRBJ1-6, with D possibly matching TRBD1 (6 bases). This CDR3 is 15 amino acids long. Germline V CDR1 and CDR2: MNHNY, SVGAGI (reference sequence). Trimming shortened V by 4 bases and J by 8 bases, and 15 bases separated the two germline ends. CDR3 protein: CASSSLTGSYSPLHF. The CDR3 DNA reads as TGTGCCAGCAGTTCCCTAACAGGGTCTTATTCACCCCTCCACTTT.

Notes on this clone: Distinct nucleotide sequences in the sample also encode this CDR3. The rearrangement uses TRBV27 and TRBJ2-7; D gene ambiguous. The CDR3 is made up of 14 amino acids. With 3 bases removed from V and 2 bases from J, the gap between germline ends came to 11 bases. The germline CDR1 and CDR2 sequences are MNHEY and SMNVEV (reference sequence). The CDR3: CASSLGGVTYEQYF. In DNA form, the CDR3 reads TGTGCCAGCAGTTTGGGTGGGGTGACCTACGAGCAGTACTTC.

This chain joins TRBV29-1 and TRBJ2-7; weak D call: TRBD2 (7 bases). V was clipped by 1 base and J by 0 bases, with 13 bases between them. The length of the CDR3 is 15 residues. Germline CDR1 reads SQVTM; CDR2 reads ANQGSEA. The CDR3 is CSVEGGGSRSYEQYF. Here the CDR3 DNA reads TGCAGCGTTGAAGGCGGGGGCAGTCGCTCCTACGAGCAGTACTTC.

V and J are TRBV15 and TRBJ2-3; D call uncertain. Germline V gene sequence: CDR1 LNHNV, CDR2 YYDKDF (reference sequence). The CDR3 is 14 amino acids. The V end was cut by 3 bases, the J end by 5 bases, with 12 bases between. The CDR3 sequence: CATSSGPARDTQYF. The DNA for the CDR3 is TGTGCCACCAGCAGTGGGCCCGCCCGAGATACGCAGTATTTT.

The chain combines TRBV28 with TRBJ2-3, with 10 bases identical to TRBD2. Per the germline V gene, CDR1 is MDHEN and CDR2 is SYDVKM. V lost 5 bases, J lost 6 bases, and 5 bases stayed unmatched. This CDR3 spans 14 amino acids. The CDR3 spells CASSLLAGVDTQYF. The CDR3 DNA reads as TGTGCCAGCAGTCTCCTAGCGGGAGTGGATACGCAGTATTTT.

This rearrangement joins TRBV9 to TRBJ1-2, with D maybe TRBD1 (5 bases). The CDR3 runs to 14 residues. Germline V gives CDR1 SGDLS, CDR2 YYNGEE. The V and J ends lost 4 bases and 2 bases respectively, with 12 bases between them. CDR3 residues: CASSTGRKNYGYTF. For the CDR3, the DNA is TGTGCCAGCAGCACGGGACGGAAGAACTATGGCTACACCTTC. Based on the CDR3 plus reference TRBV9 and TRBJ1-2, the full variable domain is DSGVTQTPKHLITATGQRVTLRCSPRSGDLSVYWYQQSLDQGLQFLIQYYNGEERAKGNILERFSAQQFPDLHSELNLSSLELGDSALYFCASSTGRKNYGYTFGSGTRLTVV.

V usage is TRBV27 and J usage is TRBJ1-2; 11 bases are shared with TRBD1. Trimming took 5 bases from V and 1 from J; bases not matched to a gene: 6. The CDR3 spans 16 residues. CDR1 is MNHEY, CDR2 SMNVEV, per germline (reference sequence). CDR3 nucleotide sequence: TGTGCCAGCAGTGCGCCCGGGACAGGGGGTAACTATGGCTACACCTTC. It encodes CASSAPGTGGNYGYTF.

The gene calls are TRBV6-5 and TRBJ2-5, with D possibly TRBD1 on 5 matching bases. CDR1 is MNHEY, CDR2 SVGAGI, per germline. The CDR3 spans 15 residues. V was clipped by 2 bases and J by 4 bases, with 14 bases between them. This CDR3 is CASSYVGVRGETQYF. CDR3 bases: TGTGCCAGCAGTTACGTAGGGGTACGAGGAGAGACCCAGTACTTC.

As concerns this clone: The same CDR3 also results from other DNA sequences found in this sample. The chain combines TRBV7-3 with TRBJ2-1; 7 nucleotides line up with TRBD2. Germline values: CDR1 SGHTA, CDR2 FQGTGA. This CDR3 is 15 amino acids long. V lost 0 bases to trimming and J lost 3 bases; unmatched junction nucleotides: 2. As DNA, the CDR3 is TGTGCCAGCAGCTTAACTAGCGGGCTCTACAATGAGCAGTTCTTC. It is translated as CASSLTSGLYNEQFF. The full variable domain, rest sourced from reference TRBV7-3 and TRBJ2-1, is GAGVSQTPSNKVTEKGKYVELRCDPISGHTALYWYRQSLGQGPEFLIYFQGTGAADDSGLPNDRFFAVRPEGSVSTLKIQRTERGDSAVYLCASSLTSGLYNEQFFGPGTRLTVL.

The chain employs TRBV5-1 and TRBJ2-3; D remains ambiguous. This CDR3 contains 15 residues. Germline values: CDR1 SGHRS, CDR2 YFSETQ. V lost 1 base and J lost 2, with 11 bases in between. The DNA for the CDR3 is TGCGCCAGCAGCTTGCGAGATCGTGCCACAGATACGCAGTATTTT. Its translation: CASSLRDRATDTQYF.

The rearrangement uses TRBV5-1 and TRBJ1-3, with a tentative D call TRBD1 (6 bases). Trimming took off 7 bases at V and 3 bases at J, with 11 bases between the two ends. The CDR3 loop spans 13 amino acids. The V gene's germline CDR1 is SGHRS and CDR2 YFSETQ. CDR3 sequence: CASSQGNGNTIYF. In nucleotides, the CDR3 is TGCGCCAGCTCGCAGGGGAATGGAAACACCATATATTTT.

The V call is TRBV19, the J call TRBJ2-4, with 9 positions matching TRBD1. Germline V gene data show CDR1 as LNHDA and CDR2 as SQIVND (reference sequence). The CDR3 extends over 16 amino acids. Trimming removed 5 bases from V and 1 base from J; junction bases left unmatched: 6. CDR3 nucleotide sequence: TGTGCCAGTAGTGTGGACAGGGGACAGGCCAAAAACATTCAGTACTTC. Amino acids: CASSVDRGQAKNIQYF.

As concerns this clone: Other DNA sequences from this sample encode an identical CDR3 as well. The chain uses TRBV5-1 and TRBJ2-2; D unresolved. Germline V gene lookup returns CDR1 SGHRS and CDR2 YFSETQ. Trimming stripped 1 base from V and 8 bases from J, with 3 bases between. CDR3 length: 11 amino acids. The chain's CDR3 is CASSLRGELFF. The CDR3 nucleotides are TGCGCCAGCAGCTTGAGGGGGGAGCTGTTTTTT.

The J gene is TRBJ2-3, the V gene TRBV15; unclear D gene. V lost 0 bases and J lost 10, with 8 bases in between. Germline-derived CDR1 and CDR2 are LNHNV and YYDKDF (reference sequence). The CDR3 extends over 12 amino acids. The CDR3 here is CATSRESLSQYF. The CDR3 DNA sequence: TGTGCCACCAGCAGAGAGAGCCTATCGCAGTATTTT.

The J gene is TRBJ2-2, the V gene TRBV21-1; TRBD2 is taken as the D call from the table, unchecked against the DNA. TRBV21-1 is a pseudogene segment. This CDR3 contains 16 residues. This CDR3 reads CASSKKGGLAGVWLFF. The CDR3, as DNA: TGTGCCAGCAGCAAAAAGGGGGGACTAGCGGGAGTGTGGTTGTTTTTT.

This rearrangement joins TRBV13 to TRBJ2-3; D gene unclear. Per germline, CDR1 PRHDT and CDR2 FYEKMQ (reference sequence). The CDR3 is 15 amino acids. V was cut by 1 base and J by 0 bases, with 8 bases left in between. The CDR3 DNA reads TGTGCCAGCAGCTTAGAGGGTGGGAGCACAGATACGCAGTATTTT. This codes for CASSLEGGSTDTQYF.

The gene calls are TRBV5-1 and TRBJ2-1; D is unresolved. The V and J ends lost 0 bases and 9 bases respectively, with 13 bases between them. Germline V CDR1 and CDR2: SGHRS, YFSETQ. The CDR3 has 14 amino acids. In DNA form, the CDR3 reads TGCGCCAGCAGCTTGGTCCCCCCGGTGGGTGAGCAGTTCTTC. Its translation is CASSLVPPVGEQFF. The whole variable domain, remainder taken from reference TRBV5-1 and TRBJ2-1, is KAGVTQTPRYLIKTRGQQVTLSCSPISGHRSVSWYQQTPGQGLQFLFEYFSETQRNKGNFPGRFSGRQFSNSRSEMNVSTLELGDSALYLCASSLVPPVGEQFFGPGTRLTVL.

The V gene is TRBV7-2, the J gene TRBJ2-7, with 8 bases identical to TRBD2. The germline V gene encodes CDR1 SGHTA and CDR2 FQGNSA. CDR3 length equals 15 residues. Losses at the gene ends were 1 base for V and 6 bases for J; bases not matched to a gene: 8. The CDR3 loop reads CASSLVTGTSTEQYF. The CDR3 region has the DNA TGTGCCAGCAGCTTAGTGACCGGGACTAGTACCGAGCAGTACTTC. The full variable domain, rest sourced from reference TRBV7-2 and TRBJ2-7, is GAGVSQSPSNKVTEKGKDVELRCDPISGHTALYWYRQSLGQGLEFLIYFQGNSAPDKSGLPSDRFSAERTGGSVSTLTIQRTQQEDSAVYLCASSLVTGTSTEQYFGPGTRLTVT.

The chain uses TRBV6-5 and TRBJ2-7; a possible D gene is TRBD2 (7 bases). The CDR3 is 16 residues long. The germline gives CDR1 MNHEY, CDR2 SVGAGI. The V and J ends lost 2 bases and 6 bases respectively, with 20 bases between them. The CDR3 coding sequence is TGTGCCAGCAGTTACCCCCCCCGGGGGGCGCGAATCGAGCAGTACTTC. Protein: CASSYPPRGARIEQYF.

The V call is TRBV6-6, the J call TRBJ1-2; no definite D call. This CDR3 comprises 15 residues. V shed 2 bases and J shed 1 base, with 11 bases lying between them. CDR1 MNHNY and CDR2 SVGAGI come from the germline V gene (reference sequence). CDR3 sequence: CASSYETYFNYGYTF. CDR3 DNA sequence: TGTGCCAGCAGTTACGAGACATACTTTAACTATGGCTACACCTTC.

In this sample, this clone turned up once. The rearrangement joins TRBV6-1 to TRBJ1-5, with D hard to call. V lost 2 bases to trimming and J lost 11 bases, with 7 bases between them. In germline, CDR1 is MNHNS, CDR2 SASEGT. The CDR3 loop spans 11 amino acids. As DNA, the CDR3 is TGTGCCAGCAGTGAAACCCGGGCCCAGCATTTT. It is translated as CASSETRAQHF.